Shown below are 19 T cell receptor beta chains from a single sample sequenced in a study of blood T cell repertoires in COVID-19. Some clones are missing from TCRdb's copy, which holds only in-frame ones; the method was immunoSEQ multiplex PCR. The data show fewer than 500,000 clones, roughly 91% seen once. The sample comprised peripheral blood. The origin of the receptors is a woman in her twenties or thirties with acute or convalescent COVID-19.

The genes are TRBV2 and TRBJ2-1; 8 positions match TRBD2. J gave up 9 bases and V 4 bases, and 8 bases lay outside the gene matches. CDR1 is SNHLY, CDR2 FYNNEI, per germline. The CDR3 loop spans 14 amino acids. The CDR3 spells CASSAGLVHSEQFF. The CDR3 nucleotides read TGTGCCAGCAGTGCGGGACTAGTACATAGTGAGCAGTTCTTC.

The chain is built from TRBV9 and TRBJ2-7; D ambiguous. This CDR3 spans 15 amino acids. Trimming shortened V by 0 bases and J by 2 bases, and 12 bases separated the two germline ends. Germline CDR1 is SGDLS and CDR2 is YYNGEE. The DNA for the CDR3 is TGTGCCAGCAGCGTAGCTCAGGCGCCAACCTACGAGCAGTACTTC. Its translation is CASSVAQAPTYEQYF.

The chain joins TRBV27 to TRBJ2-7; possible D gene TRBD2, 5 bases. The V and J ends lost 8 bases and 3 bases respectively, with 8 bases between them. The CDR3 consists of 11 residues. CDR1 is MNHEY and CDR2 is SMNVEV in the germline V gene (reference sequence). CDR3 DNA sequence: TGTGCCAGCCGGGATCTCTACGAGCAGTACTTC. Translating it yields CASRDLYEQYF.

This chain joins TRBV11-3 and TRBJ2-5; unclear D gene. The germline V and J ends were trimmed by 1 base and 2 bases, with 11 bases remaining between them. The CDR3 has 15 amino acids. Germline loops: CDR1 SGHNT, CDR2 YENEEA. The CDR3, as DNA: TGTGCCAGCAGCTTAGGCCGGAGACCTCAAGAGACCCAGTACTTC. The encoded protein is CASSLGRRPQETQYF.

The chain employs TRBV30 and TRBJ2-7; 9 bases agree with TRBD1. V was pared by 2 bases and J by 3 bases, with 8 bases of the junction left unmatched. Germline assignment: CDR1 GTSNPN and CDR2 SVGIG (reference sequence). CDR3 length: 15 residues. The CDR3 DNA reads TGTGCCTGGAGTTTTCAGGGACAGGGATTCTACGAGCAGTACTTC. Translating gives CAWSFQGQGFYEQYF.

This clone has a handful of counts. Distinct nucleotide sequences in the sample also encode this CDR3. This rearrangement joins TRBV5-1 to TRBJ1-5; TRBD1 is a possible D gene (5 bases). The germline V gene encodes CDR1 SGHRS and CDR2 YFSETQ. V was shortened by 2 bases and J by 0 bases, with 9 bases between the two germline ends. CDR3 size: 15 residues. This CDR3 reads CASSLSGNSNQPQHF. In nucleotides, the CDR3 is TGCGCCAGCAGCTTATCAGGGAATAGCAATCAGCCCCAGCATTTT.

This sequence joins TRBV5-5 and TRBJ1-5; a possible D gene is TRBD1 (5 bases). This CDR3 region has 17 residues. Germline V gives CDR1 SGHKS, CDR2 YYEKEE (reference sequence). Trimming shortened V by 0 bases and J by 11 bases, and 24 bases separated the two germline ends. CDR3 sequence: CASSLGTGGPRVQTQHF. CDR3 DNA sequence: TGTGCCAGCAGCTTGGGTACCGGGGGACCGCGGGTCCAGACCCAGCATTTT.

V and J are TRBV15 and TRBJ2-1; 9 nucleotides match TRBD2. The germline gives CDR1 LNHNV, CDR2 YYDKDF (reference sequence). There are 12 residues in the CDR3. After removal of 1 base from V and 14 bases from J, the junction contained 3 bases not matched to a gene. The CDR3 loop reads CATSRVSGGKFF. The CDR3 region has the DNA TGTGCCACCAGCAGAGTCAGCGGGGGGAAGTTCTTC.

The rearrangement joins TRBV11-2 to TRBJ1-1; TRBD1 matches at 9 bases. Germline CDR1 SGHAT, CDR2 FQNNGV. After removal of 4 bases from V and 1 base from J, the junction contained 4 bases not matched to a gene. The CDR3 runs 15 residues. The CDR3 sequence: CASSYRGLRNTEAFF. DNA for the CDR3: TGTGCCAGCAGCTACAGGGGGCTGAGGAACACTGAAGCTTTCTTT.

V usage is TRBV7-9 and J usage is TRBJ2-1, with 9 bases that match TRBD1. V trimming: 5 bases; J trimming: 7 bases; junction bases outside the gene matches: 9. This CDR3 is built from 15 residues. Germline CDR1 is SEHNR and CDR2 is FQNEAQ (reference sequence). CDR3 loop: CASSATGTGTNEQFF. In DNA form, the CDR3 reads TGTGCCAGCAGCGCCACCGGGACAGGGACAAATGAGCAGTTCTTC.

V usage is TRBV28 and J usage is TRBJ2-7; the match to TRBD2 covers 7 bases. This CDR3 spans 12 amino acids. J gave up 2 bases and V 11 bases, and 6 bases lay outside the gene matches. Germline CDR1 is MDHEN and CDR2 is SYDVKM. The CDR3 region has the DNA TGTGCCTCTTTTGGGGGGGCCTACGAGCAGTACTTC. Encoded protein: CASFGGAYEQYF. Together with reference TRBV28 and TRBJ2-7, the CDR3 gives the full variable domain: DVKVTQSSRYLVKRTGEKVFLECVQDMDHENMFWYRQDPGLGLRLIYFSYDVKMKEKGDIPEGYSVSREKKERFSLILESASTNQTSMYLCASFGGAYEQYFGPGTRLTVT.

J is TRBJ1-1 and V is TRBV19; D uncertain. This CDR3 comprises 11 residues. Deletions cut 10 bases from V and 1 base from J, with 7 bases between. Germline assignment: CDR1 LNHDA and CDR2 SQIVND (reference sequence). The CDR3 region is CATNRNTEAFF. Here the CDR3 DNA reads TGTGCCACGAACAGGAACACTGAAGCTTTCTTT.

The chain combines TRBV11-2 with TRBJ1-6; D remains ambiguous. V was shortened by 1 base and J by 0 bases, with 13 bases between the two germline ends. Germline values: CDR1 SGHAT, CDR2 FQNNGV. The CDR3 length is 18 residues. CDR3 DNA: TGTGCCAGCAGCTTAGGAATAACCGGTGGCTCCTATAATTCACCCCTCCACTTT. Amino acids: CASSLGITGGSYNSPLHF.

The CDR3 region is CASSWDRGDEQFF. The CDR3 DNA is TGTGCCAGCAGTTGGGACCGGGGGGATGAGCAGTTCTTC. The gene calls are TRBV5-4 and TRBJ2-1, with 7 bases aligning to TRBD2. Per germline, CDR1 SGHNT and CDR2 YYREEE (reference sequence). J was trimmed by 8 bases and V by 5 bases; bases with no gene match: 7. This CDR3 spans 13 amino acids.

Comments on this clone: The same CDR3 also results from other DNA sequences found in this sample. CDR3 in amino acids: CASSRDRADTQYF. CDR3 DNA sequence: TGTGCCAGTAGCAGGGACAGGGCAGATACGCAGTATTTT. The rearrangement joins TRBV19 to TRBJ2-3, with TRBD1 matching 9 bases. V shed 6 bases and J 4 bases; nucleotides not matched to a gene: 2. The CDR3 covers 13 residues. CDR1 is LNHDA, CDR2 SQIVND, per germline (reference sequence).

The chain combines TRBV2 with TRBJ1-5; D unresolved. The CDR3 covers 13 residues. Germline-derived CDR1 and CDR2 are SNHLY and FYNNEI. V was pared by 4 bases and J by 5 bases, with 9 bases between. The CDR3 spells CASSVSVDQPQHF. The CDR3 coding sequence is TGTGCCAGCAGTGTGTCAGTTGATCAGCCCCAGCATTTT.

In this sample, this clone turned up once. The rearrangement links TRBV15 to TRBJ2-6; D is ambiguous. Germline lookup yields CDR1 LNHNV and CDR2 YYDKDF (reference sequence). The CDR3 runs 15 residues. V lost 1 base and J 1 base, leaving 5 bases between the germline ends. The CDR3: CATSRVESGANVLTF. Here the CDR3 DNA reads TGTGCCACCAGCAGAGTCGAGTCTGGGGCCAACGTCCTGACTTTC.

The gene calls are TRBV7-3 and TRBJ2-7, with a weak D call TRBD2 (6 bases). Germline V gene sequence: CDR1 SGHTA, CDR2 FQGTGA. The length of the CDR3 is 16 residues. V was trimmed by 4 bases and J by 3 bases, leaving 19 bases between them. CDR3 in amino acids: CASSYHIRDFVYEQYF. The CDR3 DNA follows: TGTGCCAGCAGCTATCATATCCGGGACTTCGTCTACGAGCAGTACTTC.

DNA of the CDR3: TGTGCCAGCTCACCACAGTTGCCACAACCTAACTATGGCTACACCTTC. It yields the protein CASSPQLPQPNYGYTF. The chain employs TRBV18 and TRBJ1-2, with D uncertain. Trimming removed 1 base at V and 0 bases at J, with 12 bases between. Germline CDR1 is KGHSH and CDR2 is LQKENI. CDR3 size: 16 residues.